The 13 T cell receptor beta chains listed next were all sequenced from one sample in a study of prognosis after radiotherapy for stage I lung cancer. The study amplified the TCR beta CDR3 region from genomic DNA. This amplification was carried out by two rounds of multiplex PCR. TRBV and TRBJ genes each had their own specific primers in first-round PCR. TCRdb redid the calling of the multiplex PCR reads with MiXCR, one entry per CDR3 protein. The sample lists fewer than 40,000 distinct CDR3 sequences; 34% were seen once. The sample consisted of PBMCs, taken before or after stereotactic body radiation therapy (not recorded which). These receptors were obtained from a donor of 50 years or more with non-small cell lung cancer.

V gene TRBV5-1 combines with J gene TRBJ2-3, with TRBD2 matching 10 bases. V lost 1 base to trimming and J lost 3 bases; unmatched junction nucleotides: 11. CDR3 length equals 18 residues. Germline lookup yields CDR1 SGHRS and CDR2 YFSETQ. The CDR3 DNA is TGCGCCAGCAGCTTGTCCCCTCTAGCGGGAGCGTTGACAGATACGCAGTATTTT. Translating gives CASSLSPLAGALTDTQYF. The whole variable domain, filled in from reference TRBV5-1 and TRBJ2-3, reads KAGVTQTPRYLIKTRGQQVTLSCSPISGHRSVSWYQQTPGQGLQFLFEYFSETQRNKGNFPGRFSGRQFSNSRSEMNVSTLELGDSALYLCASSLSPLAGALTDTQYFGPGTRLTVL.

This clonotype was counted at least ten times. The J gene is TRBJ1-6, the V gene TRBV20-1, with 11 bases identical to TRBD1. The ends lost 2 bases at V and 1 base at J; junction bases unmatched: 7. Germline assignment: CDR1 DFQATT and CDR2 SNEGSKA (reference sequence). The CDR3 is 18 amino acids. The CDR3 region has the DNA TGCAGTGCTAGATGGGACAGGGGGATCAAATCCTATAATTCACCCCTCCACTTT. It codes for CSARWDRGIKSYNSPLHF.

Worth noting for this clonotype: A read error may account for a junction end that differs from germline. The J gene is TRBJ2-5, the V gene TRBV5-1; TRBD2 agrees at 7 bases. From germline, CDR1 is SGHRS and CDR2 YFSETQ. This CDR3 region has 22 residues. This CDR3 is CASSWGDPGLVGGNHFQETQYF. DNA for the CDR3: TGCGCCAGCAGCTGGGGGGACCCCGGGCTAGTGGGAGGGAACCACTTCCAAGAGACCCAGTACTTT.

V gene TRBV5-1 combines with J gene TRBJ2-2; 8 bases are shared with TRBD2. V lost 0 bases and J lost 7; bases outside the gene matches: 11. This CDR3 contains 17 residues. The V gene's germline CDR1 is SGHRS and CDR2 YFSETQ. The CDR3 DNA reads as TGCGCCAGCAGCTTGGCCGGTAGCGGGGCCGGGGACGGGGAGCTGTTTTTT. Protein product: CASSLAGSGAGDGELFF.

This clonotype was counted at least ten times. The chain is built from TRBV7-9 and TRBJ1-3; maybe TRBD1 (5 bases). The CDR3 runs 16 residues. Germline V gene data show CDR1 as SEHNR and CDR2 as FQNEAQ (reference sequence). Trimming took 5 bases from V and 4 from J, leaving 18 bases between them. Here the CDR3 DNA reads TGTGCCAGCAGCCTCTCGGGAGGGGATTCGGGAAACACCATATATTTT. Protein: CASSLSGGDSGNTIYF.

This clonotype has at least ten counts. The rearrangement links TRBV7-2 to TRBJ1-1, with a tentative D call TRBD1 (5 bases). The CDR3 is 15 amino acids. The V and J ends lost 8 bases and 4 bases respectively, with 20 bases between them. From germline, CDR1 is SGHTA and CDR2 FQGNSA. CDR3: CASSPVITGGTEAFF. In nucleotides, the CDR3 is TGTGCCAGCTCCCCAGTTATTACGGGGGGCACTGAAGCTTTCTTT.

A word on this clonotype: One junction end does not reproduce the germline sequence, and a read error may be involved. The chain uses TRBV27 and TRBJ2-3; D perhaps matches TRBD1 (6 bases). CDR1 MNHEY and CDR2 SMNVEV come from the germline V gene (reference sequence). This CDR3 contains 16 residues. The DNA of the CDR3 is TGTGCCAGAAGTTCAACAGCAGGGGCGAGCACAGATACGCAGTATTTT. Translating gives CARSSTAGASTDTQYF.

CDR3 DNA: TGTGCCACCAGTGATGGGTGGGGGGCGCGGAGTACCGGGGAGCTGTTTTTT. Translating it yields CATSDGWGARSTGELFF. The V gene is TRBV24-1, the J gene TRBJ2-2; D may be TRBD1 or TRBD2 (6 bases each). The CDR3 has 17 residues. Germline-derived CDR1 and CDR2 are KGHDR and SFDVKD. V lost 3 bases, J lost 5 bases, and 18 bases lay in between.

This clonotype was seen at least ten times. The chain has TRBV7-3 and TRBJ2-7; a possible D gene is TRBD2 (7 bases). CDR3 size: 15 residues. Germline assignment: CDR1 SGHTA and CDR2 FQGTGA. V was clipped by 0 bases and J by 1 base, with 10 bases between them. The CDR3 nucleotides are TGTGCCAGCAGCTTAACGGGGGGGCCTTCCTACGAGCAGTACTTC. Encoded protein: CASSLTGGPSYEQYF.

To note about this clonotype: Without the conserved terminal phenylalanine or tryptophan, this CDR3 likely stems from a read error. The chain links TRBV6-6 to TRBJ2-6; D remains unclear. V dropped 0 bases and J dropped 2 bases, with 5 bases sitting between them. CDR1 is MNHNY, CDR2 SVGAGI, per germline (reference sequence). CDR3 length: 15 residues. The CDR3 sequence: CASSYSPTGANVLTS. The CDR3 region has the DNA TGTGCCAGCAGTTACTCGCCTACTGGGGCCAACGTCCTGACTTCC.

The rearrangement uses TRBV7-9 and TRBJ2-3, with 7 bases aligning to TRBD2. After removal of 1 base from V and 5 bases from J, the junction contained 24 bases not matched to a gene. Looked up from germline, CDR1 is SEHNR and CDR2 is FQNEAQ (reference sequence). The CDR3 spans 21 residues. The CDR3 coding sequence is TGTGCCAGCAGCTTAGGGTTGTTTGGGGGGGGGAAAATCCTGCCACAAGATACGCAGTATTTT. Protein product: CASSLGLFGGGKILPQDTQYF.

There are many counts of this clonotype. This sequence joins TRBV18 and TRBJ1-5, with 7 nucleotides matching TRBD1. Per the germline V gene, CDR1 is KGHSH and CDR2 is LQKENI. V lost 4 bases and J lost 1; bases outside the gene matches: 7. CDR3 length: 16 amino acids. In nucleotides, the CDR3 is TGTGCCAGCTCACGAAGGGGGCAAGGGAGCAATCAGCCCCAGCATTTT. It encodes CASSRRGQGSNQPQHF.

The chain links TRBV7-3 to TRBJ2-3; 7 bases line up with TRBD2. Germline V CDR1 and CDR2: SGHTA, FQGTGA. The CDR3 length is 14 residues. The junction had 7 bases not matched to a gene; V was cut back by 3 bases and J by 7 bases. DNA for the CDR3: TGTGCCAGCAGCTTTCAGCGGGATTCAAATACGCAGTATTTT. Its protein product is CASSFQRDSNTQYF.